Shown below are 25 T cell receptor beta chains from a single sample sequenced in a study of CD8 T cells in ankylosing spondylitis. TCRdb reprocessed the 5' RACE reads via MiXCR and lists one record per CDR3 protein. The sample yields some 38,000 distinct CDR3 sequences, 2.5% to 3.5% seen once. The sequenced sample was blood, either unsorted or a sorted T cell fraction (not recorded which). The receptors were gathered from a male donor with ankylosing spondylitis or in good health (not recorded which).

There are many counts of this clonotype. The V gene is TRBV9, the J gene TRBJ2-1; the match to TRBD1 covers 7 bases. The J segment lost 9 bases and the V segment lost 4 bases, leaving 22 bases of the junction unmatched. Germline-derived CDR1 and CDR2 are SGDLS and YYNGEE. The CDR3 contains 18 residues. CDR3 coding DNA: TGTGCCAGCAGCCCCCTTAATGGGGACAGTACGACAATAGGTGAGCAGTTCTTC. Protein: CASSPLNGDSTTIGEQFF.

This clonotype was recorded at least ten times. This rearrangement joins TRBV9 to TRBJ1-5, with D possibly TRBD1 on 5 matching bases. The length of the CDR3 is 15 residues. Germline CDR1 is SGDLS and CDR2 is YYNGEE. The V and J ends lost 0 bases and 4 bases respectively, with 11 bases between them. The CDR3 loop reads CASSVEGLVNQPQHF. The CDR3 DNA sequence: TGTGCCAGCAGCGTAGAGGGACTGGTAAATCAGCCCCAGCATTTT.

Many counts were recorded for this clonotype. The gene calls are TRBV9 and TRBJ2-2; 14 nucleotides align to TRBD2. The CDR3 consists of 19 residues. Trimming at V came to 0 bases and at J to 6 bases, leaving 10 bases not matched to a gene. Looked up from germline, CDR1 is SGDLS and CDR2 is YYNGEE. CDR3 in DNA: TGTGCCAGCAGCGTAGGACTAGCGGGGGGGCGTGGAAATGCCGGGGAGCTGTTTTTT. Protein: CASSVGLAGGRGNAGELFF.

This clonotype was recorded at least ten times. The V gene is TRBV9, the J gene TRBJ2-2, with 8 bases matching TRBD1. Germline values: CDR1 SGDLS, CDR2 YYNGEE. J gave up 0 bases and V 0 bases, and 7 bases lay outside the gene matches. The CDR3 sequence is 18 residues long. CDR3: CASSVAPIQGANTGELFF. The DNA of the CDR3 is TGTGCCAGCAGCGTAGCACCTATACAGGGGGCGAACACCGGGGAGCTGTTTTTT.

This clonotype was counted many times. This chain uses TRBV9 with TRBJ1-1; D is perhaps TRBD1 (6 bases). Deletions cut 4 bases from V and 3 bases from J, with 16 bases between. Germline V lookup: CDR1 SGDLS, CDR2 YYNGEE. This CDR3 is built from 15 residues. The CDR3 nucleotides are TGTGCCAGCAGCACGTCTGAGGGGGGCTACACTGAAGCTTTCTTT. Translation gives CASSTSEGGYTEAFF. The whole variable domain, filled in from reference TRBV9 and TRBJ1-1, reads DSGVTQTPKHLITATGQRVTLRCSPRSGDLSVYWYQQSLDQGLQFLIQYYNGEERAKGNILERFSAQQFPDLHSELNLSSLELGDSALYFCASSTSEGGYTEAFFGQGTRLTVV.

At least ten counts were recorded for this clonotype. The chain joins TRBV9 to TRBJ2-6; the D gene is possibly TRBD1 (6 bases). Germline CDR1 is SGDLS and CDR2 is YYNGEE. Between the trimmed V and J ends, which lost 4 bases and 0 bases, there was a span of 17 bases. This CDR3 spans 18 amino acids. This chain's CDR3 is CASSMYGTKYSGANVLTF. CDR3 nucleotides: TGTGCCAGCAGCATGTACGGGACAAAGTACTCTGGGGCCAACGTCCTGACTTTC.

This clonotype was seen many times. The chain has TRBV9 and TRBJ2-5; maybe TRBD2 (5 bases). CDR1 and CDR2 (germline): SGDLS, YYNGEE. The CDR3 is made up of 13 amino acids. V lost 0 bases, J lost 8 bases, and 11 bases lay in between. The CDR3 coding sequence is TGTGCCAGCAGCGTAGTAGGGAGAGCAACCCAGTACTTC. Amino acids: CASSVVGRATQYF.

This clonotype showed up many times. The chain couples TRBV9 to TRBJ2-1; no reliable D call. The CDR3 runs 13 residues. Germline CDR1 SGDLS, CDR2 YYNGEE. The V end lost 0 bases, the J end lost 9 bases, and 10 bases lay between the germline ends. CDR3 protein: CASSVVVAGEQFF. CDR3 nucleotides: TGTGCCAGCAGCGTAGTGGTGGCTGGTGAGCAGTTCTTC. The full variable domain, rest sourced from reference TRBV9 and TRBJ2-1, is DSGVTQTPKHLITATGQRVTLRCSPRSGDLSVYWYQQSLDQGLQFLIQYYNGEERAKGNILERFSAQQFPDLHSELNLSSLELGDSALYFCASSVVVAGEQFFGPGTRLTVL.

This clonotype was counted many times. The CDR3 bases are TGTGCCAGCAGCAACGCCGCGGGGGTTCTAGGCGGCTACACCTTC. It specifies CASSNAAGVLGGYTF. The rearrangement joins TRBV9 to TRBJ1-2; TRBD1 might be the D (5 bases). CDR3 size: 15 residues. Per germline, CDR1 SGDLS and CDR2 YYNGEE. The V gene lost 4 bases and the J gene lost 8 bases, with 21 bases spanning the gap.

Many counts were recorded for this clonotype. The V gene is TRBV9, the J gene TRBJ1-1; the D is unclear. The CDR3 runs to 14 residues. Looked up from germline, CDR1 is SGDLS and CDR2 is YYNGEE. The germline V and J ends were trimmed by 0 bases and 4 bases, with 10 bases remaining between them. The DNA for the CDR3 is TGTGCCAGCAGCGTAGTCCTGGGGAGCACTGAAGCTTTCTTT. This encodes CASSVVLGSTEAFF.

The chain is built from TRBV9 and TRBJ2-2, with TRBD1 identical over 10 bases. The CDR3 is 16 amino acids. Per germline, CDR1 SGDLS and CDR2 YYNGEE. J lost 3 bases, V lost 1 base, and 3 bases had no gene match. The CDR3 protein is CASSVFDRGHTGELFF. DNA of the CDR3: TGTGCCAGCAGCGTATTTGACAGGGGGCACACCGGGGAGCTGTTTTTT.

This clonotype appeared many times. The chain employs TRBV9 and TRBJ2-5; TRBD2 agrees at 13 bases. V lost 0 bases to trimming and J lost 5 bases; unmatched junction nucleotides: 13. Germline loops: CDR1 SGDLS, CDR2 YYNGEE. The CDR3 totals 19 residues. As DNA, the CDR3 is TGTGCCAGCAGCGTAGGAAGACTAGCGGGAGGTCCTTCGGGGGAGACCCAGTACTTC. It encodes CASSVGRLAGGPSGETQYF.

This clonotype was observed at least ten times. V and J are TRBV9 and TRBJ2-3; 7 bases fit TRBD2. V lost 2 bases, J lost 4 bases, and 7 bases stayed unmatched. CDR3 length equals 15 residues. The germline V gene encodes CDR1 SGDLS and CDR2 YYNGEE. The chain's CDR3 is CASSVGGSPADTQYF. DNA of the CDR3: TGTGCCAGCAGCGTCGGCGGGAGCCCGGCAGATACGCAGTATTTT.

Many counts were recorded for this clonotype. The chain couples TRBV9 to TRBJ2-5, with TRBD2 matching over 12 bases. This CDR3 has 17 residues. The germline V gene has CDR1 SGDLS and CDR2 YYNGEE. Trimming cost V 0 bases and J 4 bases; bases outside gene matches: 7. In DNA, the CDR3 is TGTGCCAGCAGCGTAGTGGCTAGCGGGAGGGGTCGAGAGACCCAGTACTTC. As protein: CASSVVASGRGRETQYF.

This clonotype was recorded many times. This sequence joins TRBV9 and TRBJ2-5; D may correspond to TRBD1 or TRBD2 (5 bases each). Germline V gives CDR1 SGDLS, CDR2 YYNGEE. This CDR3 comprises 15 residues. V was trimmed by 4 bases and J by 2 bases, leaving 15 bases between them. The CDR3, as DNA: TGTGCCAGCAGCTCGAGGGGTCTGGGGCAAGAGACCCAGTACTTC. Translated, it gives CASSSRGLGQETQYF.

This clonotype was seen at least ten times. The rearrangement uses TRBV9 and TRBJ2-2, with a possible D match to TRBD1 (6 bases). CDR1 SGDLS and CDR2 YYNGEE come from the germline V gene. CDR3 length equals 15 residues. V was clipped by 5 bases and J by 6 bases, with 17 bases between them. CDR3 amino acids: CASSRRGGSSGELFF. In nucleotides, the CDR3 is TGTGCCAGCAGTCGCCGAGGGGGAAGTTCCGGGGAGCTGTTTTTT.

The sample holds many counts of this clonotype. This chain connects TRBV9 to TRBJ2-1, with 13 nucleotides matching TRBD2. CDR3 length equals 18 residues. J gave up 2 bases and V 0 bases, and 5 bases lay outside the gene matches. The germline gives CDR1 SGDLS, CDR2 YYNGEE. In DNA form, the CDR3 reads TGTGCCAGCAGCGTAGCCCTCACTAGCGGGAGGGCCTACAATGAGCAGTTCTTC. As protein: CASSVALTSGRAYNEQFF.

In its sample, this clonotype was seen many times. The chain combines TRBV9 with TRBJ2-1; possibly TRBD1 or TRBD2 for D (5 bases each). CDR3 length: 15 amino acids. CDR1 is SGDLS and CDR2 is YYNGEE in the germline V gene. The V gene lost 3 bases and the J gene lost 0 bases, with 10 bases spanning the gap. CDR3 sequence reads: CASSAGTVSYNEQFF. The CDR3 DNA is TGTGCCAGCAGCGCCGGGACGGTCTCCTACAATGAGCAGTTCTTC.

In this sample, this clonotype turned up many times. The J gene is TRBJ2-1, the V gene TRBV9; no firm D call. Germline V lookup: CDR1 SGDLS, CDR2 YYNGEE. The CDR3 loop spans 14 amino acids. The ends were cut back, 0 bases at V and 4 bases at J, with 8 bases in the middle. The CDR3 DNA follows: TGTGCCAGCAGCGTAGAGGGCCAATACAATGAGCAGTTCTTC. Its protein is CASSVEGQYNEQFF.

This clonotype was counted many times. CDR3 sequence: CAKFGQNKFYEQYV. The CDR3 nucleotides are TGTGCCAAGTTCGGACAGAACAAATTCTACGAGCAGTACGTC. The genes are TRBV24-1 and TRBJ2-7; the D gene is possibly TRBD1 (6 bases). CDR3 size: 14 residues. V shed 11 bases and J shed 3 bases, with 19 bases lying between them. From germline, CDR1 is KGHDR and CDR2 SFDVKD.

In its sample, this clonotype was seen many times. The genes are TRBV9 and TRBJ2-5; 8 nucleotides align to TRBD2. The CDR3 sequence is 17 residues long. From germline, CDR1 is SGDLS and CDR2 YYNGEE. The V and J ends lost 4 bases and 5 bases, in that order; junction bases with no gene match: 16. The CDR3 loop is CASSPRPPGGGMETQYF. In DNA, the CDR3 is TGTGCCAGCAGCCCCCGCCCTCCGGGGGGGGGCATGGAGACCCAGTACTTC. Together with reference TRBV9 and TRBJ2-5, the CDR3 gives the full variable domain: DSGVTQTPKHLITATGQRVTLRCSPRSGDLSVYWYQQSLDQGLQFLIQYYNGEERAKGNILERFSAQQFPDLHSELNLSSLELGDSALYFCASSPRPPGGGMETQYFGPGTRLLVL.

This clonotype has at least ten counts. The gene calls are TRBV9 and TRBJ2-3; D is perhaps TRBD2 (5 bases). The ends were cut back, 4 bases at V and 6 bases at J, with 18 bases in the middle. The length of the CDR3 is 15 residues. Germline CDR1 reads SGDLS; CDR2 reads YYNGEE. CDR3: CASSIDWGGEDTQYF. For the CDR3, the DNA is TGTGCCAGCAGCATCGATTGGGGTGGGGAGGATACGCAGTATTTT.

This clonotype has a count of ten or more. The chain recombines TRBV9 with TRBJ1-6; D gene uncertain. Trimming took off 0 bases at V and 10 bases at J, with 14 bases between the two ends. The CDR3 is made up of 15 amino acids. Looked up from germline, CDR1 is SGDLS and CDR2 is YYNGEE. The DNA of the CDR3 is TGTGCCAGCAGCGTAGCCCCTAGGACTGGATCACCCCTCCACTTT. It encodes CASSVAPRTGSPLHF.

This clonotype qualifies as medium-sized. The chain couples TRBV9 to TRBJ2-1, with TRBD2 matching over 10 bases. This CDR3 has 17 amino acids. J was trimmed by 8 bases and V by 2 bases; bases with no gene match: 13. The germline CDR1 and CDR2 sequences are SGDLS and YYNGEE. In DNA, the CDR3 is TGTGCCAGCAGCGTTTCTAGCGGGAGCCACCCGATGGATGAGCAGTTCTTC. Translation gives CASSVSSGSHPMDEQFF.

This clonotype was counted ten times or more. The V gene is TRBV9, the J gene TRBJ2-6; no clear D gene. The germline V and J ends were trimmed by 2 bases and 0 bases, with 6 bases remaining between them. The length of the CDR3 is 15 residues. Germline V gene data show CDR1 as SGDLS and CDR2 as YYNGEE. CDR3 region: CASSVPLSGANVLTF. The CDR3 bases are TGTGCCAGCAGCGTCCCCCTCTCTGGGGCCAACGTCCTGACTTTC.